This is a list of T cell receptor beta chains from one sample in a study of radiotherapy plus CTLA-4 blockade in lung cancer. Profiled with immunoSEQ multiplex PCR; TCRdb holds only in-frame clones, not every one. Of over 75,000 clones detected, around 82% appear once; the ten largest clones hold roughly 0.84%. Sequences were derived from peripheral blood, sampled from a patient treated with radiotherapy plus ipilimumab. The receptor set was obtained from a human donor with non-small cell lung cancer who had stable disease on radiotherapy plus ipilimumab. Each CDR3 is given with its conserved first and last residue. Fields, in order: V gene, clone size, J gene, D gene, CDR3 DNA, CDR3 protein. The D gene is left open where the match is weak. Expanded clones get a size class; other rows say once, few or many, or leave the size out.

v_gene: TRBV18; abundance: .; j_gene: TRBJ2-1; d_gene: TRBD1; CDR3nt: TGTGCCAGCTCACCACCGGGACAGGTTAATGAGCAGTTCTTC; CDR3aa: CASSPPGQVNEQFF
v_gene: TRBV28; abundance: .; j_gene: TRBJ2-7; d_gene: TRBD1; CDR3nt: TGTGCCAGCAGTGGACAGGGGGCGTTCAGCGAGCAGTACTTC; CDR3aa: CASSGQGAFSEQYF
v_gene: TRBV18; abundance: .; j_gene: TRBJ2-7; d_gene: .; CDR3nt: TGTGCCAGCTCACCGGGACAATCCTACGAGCAGTACTTC; CDR3aa: CASSPGQSYEQYF
v_gene: TRBV6-5; abundance: .; j_gene: TRBJ1-1; d_gene: TRBD1; CDR3nt: TGTGCCAGCAGCCGAGGGGGCGAGGAAGCTTTCTTT; CDR3aa: CASSRGGEEAFF
v_gene: TRBV27; abundance: .; j_gene: TRBJ2-7; d_gene: TRBD1; CDR3nt: TGTGCCAGCAGTAGAGGGACAGGGGCCCCTGCGAGCTTAGGCGGGTCCTACGAGCAGTACTTC; CDR3aa: CASSRGTGAPASLGGSYEQYF
v_gene: TRBV18; abundance: .; j_gene: TRBJ1-3; d_gene: .; CDR3nt: TGTGCCAGCTCACCACCCCCGGGATCGGCTGGAAACACCATATATTTT; CDR3aa: CASSPPPGSAGNTIYF
v_gene: TRBV7-9; abundance: .; j_gene: TRBJ2-2; d_gene: .; CDR3nt: TGTGCCAGCAGCTCGTCCCGGGACCCGAACACCGGGGAGCTGTTTTTT; CDR3aa: CASSSSRDPNTGELFF
v_gene: TRBV7-2; abundance: .; j_gene: TRBJ2-1; d_gene: .; CDR3nt: TGTGCCAGCAGCTTAGCGGGGGCTAGGGCTGAGCAGTTCTTC; CDR3aa: CASSLAGARAEQFF
v_gene: TRBV7-4; abundance: .; j_gene: TRBJ1-3; d_gene: TRBD1; CDR3nt: TGTGCCAGCAGCTTAGTCGGGACAGGGAGCCCAAACACCATATATTTT; CDR3aa: CASSLVGTGSPNTIYF
v_gene: TRBV11-2; abundance: .; j_gene: TRBJ2-7; d_gene: .; CDR3nt: TGTGCCAGCAGCTTAATGTTAGCCTCCTACGAGCAGTACTTC; CDR3aa: CASSLMLASYEQYF
v_gene: TRBV9; abundance: few; j_gene: TRBJ2-5; d_gene: .; CDR3nt: TGTGCCAGCAGCGAGAGGAGACAGCAAGAGACCCAGTACTTC; CDR3aa: CASSERRQQETQYF
v_gene: TRBV7-9; abundance: .; j_gene: TRBJ1-4; d_gene: TRBD1; CDR3nt: TGTGCCAGCAGCCGGGACAGGCCTGTCGATGAAAAACTGTTTTTT; CDR3aa: CASSRDRPVDEKLFF
v_gene: TRBV27; abundance: .; j_gene: TRBJ2-2; d_gene: TRBD2; CDR3nt: TGTGCCAGCAGTTTGAGGTGGGCGGGGGGGCTGAACACCGGGGAGCTGTTTTTT; CDR3aa: CASSLRWAGGLNTGELFF
v_gene: TRBV19; abundance: few; j_gene: TRBJ1-1; d_gene: TRBD1; CDR3nt: TGTGCCAGTAGTATTCCGATTACAGGGGCTGAAGCTTTCTTT; CDR3aa: CASSIPITGAEAFF
v_gene: TRBV14; abundance: .; j_gene: TRBJ2-7; d_gene: .; CDR3nt: TGTGCCAGCAGCCCGACGGGACCCGCCGACGAGCAGTACTTC; CDR3aa: CASSPTGPADEQYF
v_gene: TRBV5-1; abundance: once; j_gene: TRBJ1-1; d_gene: .; CDR3nt: TGCGCCAGCAGCCTGGAGTACGCCGAAGCTTTCTTT; CDR3aa: CASSLEYAEAFF
v_gene: TRBV21-1; abundance: few; j_gene: TRBJ1-5; d_gene: .; CDR3nt: TGTGCCAGCAAAGGAGGACCTCAACGCATTAGCAATCAGCCCCAGCATTTT; CDR3aa: CASKGGPQRISNQPQHF
v_gene: TRBV10-3; abundance: .; j_gene: TRBJ2-5; d_gene: .; CDR3nt: TGTGCCATCAGTGACCTCACTAGCACCCCCCCGGAGACCCAGTACTTC; CDR3aa: CAISDLTSTPPETQYF
v_gene: TRBV27; abundance: .; j_gene: TRBJ2-1; d_gene: .; CDR3nt: TGTGCCAGCAGTCCCTTCGTAGGGGGAGGTGAGCAGTTCTTC; CDR3aa: CASSPFVGGGEQFF
v_gene: TRBV7-3; abundance: .; j_gene: TRBJ2-3; d_gene: .; CDR3nt: TGTGCCAGCAGCGAACATAAAGGGCAGGGGACAGATACGCAGTATTTT; CDR3aa: CASSEHKGQGTDTQYF
v_gene: TRBV6-4; abundance: .; j_gene: TRBJ2-1; d_gene: TRBD1; CDR3nt: TGTGCCAGCAGTGACTCGCGGCAGGGGGCGCCCGATGAGCAGTTCTTC; CDR3aa: CASSDSRQGAPDEQFF
v_gene: TRBV28; abundance: .; j_gene: TRBJ1-1; d_gene: .; CDR3nt: TGTGCCAGCATGGCCCCGGAGGAAAAGACTGAAGCTTTCTTT; CDR3aa: CASMAPEEKTEAFF
v_gene: TRBV9; abundance: .; j_gene: TRBJ2-5; d_gene: .; CDR3nt: TGTGCCAGCAGCGTAGGGGTTGCAGAAGAGACCCAGTACTTC; CDR3aa: CASSVGVAEETQYF
v_gene: TRBV19; abundance: .; j_gene: TRBJ2-7; d_gene: .; CDR3nt: TGTGCCAGTAGTATAGATCTGGCTCGGTACGAGCAGTACTTC; CDR3aa: CASSIDLARYEQYF
v_gene: TRBV30; abundance: .; j_gene: TRBJ2-7; d_gene: .; CDR3nt: TGTGCCTGGAGTGTCCGCAGGGACTACGAGCAGTACTTC; CDR3aa: CAWSVRRDYEQYF
v_gene: TRBV6-1; abundance: once; j_gene: TRBJ1-1; d_gene: .; CDR3nt: TGTGCCAGCAGTAAGCAGGGGTTTGGGCCTGAAGCTTTCTTT; CDR3aa: CASSKQGFGPEAFF
v_gene: TRBV27; abundance: .; j_gene: TRBJ2-1; d_gene: TRBD2; CDR3nt: TGTGCCAGCAGTTCAGCGGGGCGGAGCGATGAGCAGTTCTTC; CDR3aa: CASSSAGRSDEQFF
v_gene: TRBV5-1; abundance: .; j_gene: TRBJ2-7; d_gene: TRBD1; CDR3nt: TGCGCCAGCAGCTTGAGAGGACAGGGACTCTACGAGCAGTACTTC; CDR3aa: CASSLRGQGLYEQYF
v_gene: TRBV5-1; abundance: .; j_gene: TRBJ2-3; d_gene: .; CDR3nt: TGCGCCAGCAGCCGCGGGGCGGGACGTAGCACAGATACGCAGTATTTT; CDR3aa: CASSRGAGRSTDTQYF
v_gene: TRBV28; abundance: .; j_gene: TRBJ1-1; d_gene: .; CDR3nt: TGTGCCAGCAGTTTTGGGACCCTCGACGCTGAAGCTTTCTTT; CDR3aa: CASSFGTLDAEAFF
v_gene: TRBV6-4; abundance: .; j_gene: TRBJ1-1; d_gene: .; CDR3nt: TGTGCCAGCAGTGACTCGAGTCGGGGTGGGAACACTGAAGCTTTCTTT; CDR3aa: CASSDSSRGGNTEAFF
v_gene: TRBV18; abundance: .; j_gene: TRBJ1-4; d_gene: TRBD1; CDR3nt: TGTGCCAGCTCACCACCGACAGGGAGCTACGAAAAACTGTTTTTT; CDR3aa: CASSPPTGSYEKLFF
v_gene: TRBV19; abundance: .; j_gene: TRBJ2-2; d_gene: TRBD2; CDR3nt: TGTGCCAGTAAGCTAGCGGGAGATACCGGGGAGCTGTTTTTT; CDR3aa: CASKLAGDTGELFF
v_gene: TRBV7-8; abundance: once; j_gene: TRBJ2-7; d_gene: .; CDR3nt: TGTGCCAGCAGCTTACGCAGGGGAAATTATGAGCAGTACTTC; CDR3aa: CASSLRRGNYEQYF
v_gene: TRBV6-1; abundance: .; j_gene: TRBJ1-2; d_gene: .; CDR3nt: TGTGCCAGCAGCGGGAACTATGGCTACACCTTC; CDR3aa: CASSGNYGYTF
v_gene: TRBV10-2; abundance: .; j_gene: TRBJ1-6; d_gene: .; CDR3nt: TGCGCCAGCAGTGAGCCACGACGGACAAGCTATAATTCACCCCTCCACTTT; CDR3aa: CASSEPRRTSYNSPLHF
v_gene: TRBV7-2; abundance: .; j_gene: TRBJ1-5; d_gene: TRBD1; CDR3nt: TGTGCCAGCAGCCCTGGACAGGGCAATAGCAATCAGCCCCAGCATTTT; CDR3aa: CASSPGQGNSNQPQHF
v_gene: TRBV18; abundance: .; j_gene: TRBJ2-7; d_gene: TRBD1; CDR3nt: TGTGCCAGCTCACAACCGGGACAGGGGGTATACGAGCAGTACTTC; CDR3aa: CASSQPGQGVYEQYF
v_gene: TRBV7-9; abundance: once; j_gene: TRBJ2-7; d_gene: .; CDR3nt: TGTGCCAGCAGCTTGCCAGGGAACGAGCAGTACTTC; CDR3aa: CASSLPGNEQYF
v_gene: TRBV4-2; abundance: .; j_gene: TRBJ1-5; d_gene: .; CDR3nt: TGTGCCAGCAGCCAAGATCAGGGATGGAGCAATCAGCCCCAGCATTTT; CDR3aa: CASSQDQGWSNQPQHF